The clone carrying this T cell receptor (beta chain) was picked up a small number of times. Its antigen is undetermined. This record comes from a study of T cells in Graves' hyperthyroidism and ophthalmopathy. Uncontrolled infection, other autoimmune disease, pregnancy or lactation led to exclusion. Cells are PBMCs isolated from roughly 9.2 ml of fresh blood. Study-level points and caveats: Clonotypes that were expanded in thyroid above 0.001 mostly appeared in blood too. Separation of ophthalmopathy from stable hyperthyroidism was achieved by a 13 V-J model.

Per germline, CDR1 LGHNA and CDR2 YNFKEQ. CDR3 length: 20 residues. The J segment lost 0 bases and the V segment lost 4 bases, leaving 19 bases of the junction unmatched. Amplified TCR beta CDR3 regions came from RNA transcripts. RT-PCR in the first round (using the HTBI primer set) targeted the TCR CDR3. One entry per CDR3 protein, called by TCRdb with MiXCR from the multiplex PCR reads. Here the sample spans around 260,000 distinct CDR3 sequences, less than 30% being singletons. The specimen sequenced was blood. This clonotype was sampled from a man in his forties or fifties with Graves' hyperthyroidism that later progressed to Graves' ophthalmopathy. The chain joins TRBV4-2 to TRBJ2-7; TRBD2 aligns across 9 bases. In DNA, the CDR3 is TGTGCCAGCAGCCCGCAGCCCCACCTGGCTAGCGGGACCCGCTCCTACGAGCAGTACTTC. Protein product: CASSPQPHLASGTRSYEQYF.